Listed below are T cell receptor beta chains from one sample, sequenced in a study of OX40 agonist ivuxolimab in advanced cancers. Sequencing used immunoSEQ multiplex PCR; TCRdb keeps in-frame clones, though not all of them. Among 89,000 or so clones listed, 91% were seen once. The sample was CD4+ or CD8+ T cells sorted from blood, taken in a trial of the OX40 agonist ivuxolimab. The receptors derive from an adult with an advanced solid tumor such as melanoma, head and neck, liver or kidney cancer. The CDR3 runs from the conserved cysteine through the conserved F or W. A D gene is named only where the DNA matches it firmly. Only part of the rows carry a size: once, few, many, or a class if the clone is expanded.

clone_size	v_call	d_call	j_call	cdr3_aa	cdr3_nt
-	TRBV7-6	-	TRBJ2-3	CASSFPGVTSTDTQYF	TGTGCCAGCAGCTTTCCTGGGGTTACTAGCACAGATACGCAGTATTTT
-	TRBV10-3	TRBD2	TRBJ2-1	CARSAGGGNNEQFF	TGTGCCCGATCCGCGGGAGGGGGAAACAATGAGCAGTTCTTC
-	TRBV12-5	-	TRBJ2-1	CASGLLYNEQFF	TGTGCTAGTGGTTTGTTGTACAATGAGCAGTTCTTC
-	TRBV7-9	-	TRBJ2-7	CASSLRIVPAYEQYF	TGTGCCAGCAGCTTAAGGATCGTGCCCGCCTACGAGCAGTACTTC
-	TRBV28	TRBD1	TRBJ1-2	CASSLSDGTEAYGYTF	TGTGCCAGCAGTTTGTCCGACGGGACAGAAGCTTATGGCTACACCTTC
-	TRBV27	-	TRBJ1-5	CASSRYSNQPQHF	TGTGCCAGCAGCCGCTATAGCAATCAGCCCCAGCATTTT
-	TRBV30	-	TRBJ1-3	CAWSVWGLGDRYF	TGTGCCTGGAGTGTATGGGGGCTGGGTGATAGATATTTT
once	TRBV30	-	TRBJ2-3	CARSAMGDTQYF	TGTGCCCGGAGTGCGATGGGGGATACGCAGTATTTT
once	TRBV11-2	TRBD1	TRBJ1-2	CASSLVQGTVALVQF	TGTGCCAGCAGCTTAGTACAGGGGACAGTGGCCCTGGTCCAATTC
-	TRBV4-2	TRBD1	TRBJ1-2	CASSLGITTGGNGYTF	TGTGCCAGCAGCCTCGGGATTACGACAGGGGGAAATGGCTACACCTTC
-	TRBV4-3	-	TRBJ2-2	CASSLMDSVAGTGELFF	TGCGCCAGCAGCCTCATGGACAGCGTCGCGGGCACCGGGGAGCTGTTTTTT
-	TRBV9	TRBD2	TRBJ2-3	CASSSGGILDTQYF	TGTGCCAGCAGCAGCGGGGGGATTTTGGATACGCAGTATTTT
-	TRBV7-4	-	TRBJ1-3	CASRHPEVRFSGNTIYF	TGTGCCAGCAGGCACCCGGAGGTCAGATTCTCTGGAAACACCATATATTTT
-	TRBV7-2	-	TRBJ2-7	CASSLGWEGTGYEQYF	TGTGCCAGCAGCTTAGGTTGGGAGGGGACAGGCTACGAGCAGTACTTC
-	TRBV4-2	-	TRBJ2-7	CASSQDTYEQYF	TGTGCCAGCAGCCAAGATACCTACGAGCAGTACTTC
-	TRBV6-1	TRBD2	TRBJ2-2	CASSEEVRLAERSGELFF	TGTGCCAGCAGTGAAGAGGTCAGGCTAGCGGAACGAAGCGGGGAGCTGTTTTTT
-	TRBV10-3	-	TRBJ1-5	CAISESSVNQPQHF	TGTGCCATCAGTGAGTCGTCAGTCAATCAGCCCCAGCATTTT
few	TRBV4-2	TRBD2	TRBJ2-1	CASSQDRRLAGYNEQFF	TGTGCCAGCAGCCAAGATCGTAGACTAGCGGGTTACAATGAGCAGTTCTTC
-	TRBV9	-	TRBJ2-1	CASSEIGGDNEQFF	TGTGCCAGCAGCGAGATCGGGGGTGACAATGAGCAGTTCTTC
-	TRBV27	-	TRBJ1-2	CASSFGASPGDYGYTF	TGTGCCAGCAGTTTTGGGGCCAGCCCAGGGGACTATGGCTACACCTTC
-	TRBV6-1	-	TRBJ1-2	CASSDNTYGYTF	TGTGCCAGCAGTGACAATACCTATGGCTACACCTTC
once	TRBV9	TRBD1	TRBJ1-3	CASSARQGARDTIYF	TGTGCCAGCAGCGCCCGACAGGGGGCGCGGGACACCATATATTTT
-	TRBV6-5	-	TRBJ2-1	CASSPDLTYNEQFF	TGTGCCAGTTCCCCGGACTTGACCTACAATGAGCAGTTCTTC
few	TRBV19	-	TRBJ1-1	CASRKGPTEAFF	TGTGCCAGTCGGAAAGGCCCCACTGAAGCTTTCTTT
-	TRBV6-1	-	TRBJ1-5	CASSVSWHELGNQPQHF	TGTGCCAGCAGTGTTTCGTGGCACGAACTAGGGAATCAGCCCCAGCATTTT
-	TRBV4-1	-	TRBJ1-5	CASSQDRTYSNQPQHF	TGCGCCAGCAGCCAAGATAGAACATATAGCAATCAGCCCCAGCATTTT
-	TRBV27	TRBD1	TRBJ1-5	CASRVQGQGLSQPQHF	TGTGCCAGCAGAGTCCAGGGACAGGGACTATCTCAGCCCCAGCATTTT
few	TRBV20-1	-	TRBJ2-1	CSAGMNNEQFF	TGCAGTGCAGGGATGAACAATGAGCAGTTCTTC
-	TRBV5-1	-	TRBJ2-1	CASTELFSYNEQFF	TGCGCCAGCACCGAGCTCTTCTCCTACAATGAGCAGTTCTTC
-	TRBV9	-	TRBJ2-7	CASGTPYEQYF	TGTGCCAGCGGGACCCCCTACGAGCAGTACTTC
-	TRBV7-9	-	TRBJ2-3	CASSPDLTDTQYF	TGTGCCAGCAGTCCCGACCTCACAGATACGCAGTATTTT
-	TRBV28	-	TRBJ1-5	CATFDSGGSQPQHF	TGTGCCACCTTCGATTCCGGGGGAAGTCAGCCCCAGCATTTT
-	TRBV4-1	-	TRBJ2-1	CASTKAFPDEQFF	TGCGCCAGCACCAAGGCTTTCCCCGATGAGCAGTTCTTC
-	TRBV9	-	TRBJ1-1	CASSARLDPTEAFF	TGTGCCAGCAGCGCACGACTGGATCCCACTGAAGCTTTCTTT
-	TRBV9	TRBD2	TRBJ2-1	CASSDDPLAGWGGEQFF	TGTGCCAGCAGCGACGACCCACTAGCGGGATGGGGGGGTGAGCAGTTCTTC
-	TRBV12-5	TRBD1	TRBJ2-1	CASVGQGDYEQFF	TGTGCTAGTGTAGGACAGGGGGATTATGAGCAGTTCTTC
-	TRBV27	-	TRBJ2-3	CASSLSTLALADTQYF	TGTGCCAGCAGTTTATCAACTCTTGCGTTAGCAGATACGCAGTATTTT
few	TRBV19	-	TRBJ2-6	CASSLRDGANVLTF	TGTGCCAGTAGTTTGAGAGATGGGGCCAACGTCCTGACTTTC
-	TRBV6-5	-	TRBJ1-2	CASRDSSSYGYTF	TGTGCCAGCAGAGACAGCTCCAGCTATGGCTACACCTTC
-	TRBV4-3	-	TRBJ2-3	CASSQVVASFADTQYF	TGCGCCAGCAGCCAAGTGGTTGCTAGCTTCGCAGATACGCAGTATTTT
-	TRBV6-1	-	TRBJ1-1	CASWGGFTEAFF	TGTGCCAGCTGGGGGGGGTTCACTGAAGCTTTCTTT
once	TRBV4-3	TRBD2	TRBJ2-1	CASSQDLYAPLAETYNEQFF	TGCGCCAGCAGCCAAGATCTTTATGCGCCCCTAGCGGAAACCTACAATGAGCAGTTCTTC
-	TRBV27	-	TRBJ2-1	CASSFLGGEQFF	TGTGCCAGCAGTTTTTTAGGGGGGGAGCAGTTCTTC
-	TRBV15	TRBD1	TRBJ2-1	CATSGSRGQGHNEQFF	TGTGCCACCAGCGGCAGTAGGGGACAGGGGCACAATGAGCAGTTCTTC
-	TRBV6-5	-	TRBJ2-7	CATSQSSAHYEQYF	TGTGCCACCTCACAATCCAGTGCCCACTACGAGCAGTACTTC
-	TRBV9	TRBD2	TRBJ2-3	CASSPTSGVTDTQYF	TGTGCCAGCAGCCCAACTAGCGGGGTCACAGATACGCAGTATTTT
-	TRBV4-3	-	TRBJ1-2	CASSQEGRYGYTF	TGCGCCAGCAGCCAAGAGGGGCGGTATGGCTACACCTTC
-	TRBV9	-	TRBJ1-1	CASSLIGGGRTEAFF	TGTGCCAGCAGCCTCATAGGCGGGGGCAGGACTGAAGCTTTCTTT
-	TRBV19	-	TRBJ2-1	CASSIEPGAYNEQFF	TGTGCCAGTAGTATAGAGCCGGGAGCCTACAATGAGCAGTTCTTC
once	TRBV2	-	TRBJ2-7	CASGEPRYSYEQYF	TGTGCCAGCGGGGAGCCCAGGTATTCCTACGAGCAGTACTTC
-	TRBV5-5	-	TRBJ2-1	CASSYQGAKYEQFF	TGTGCCAGCAGTTACCAAGGGGCGAAGTATGAGCAGTTCTTC